Following are 12 T cell receptor beta chains from one sample sequenced in a study of OX40 agonist ivuxolimab in advanced cancers. The table came from immunoSEQ multiplex PCR; TCRdb's copy has only in-frame clones and leaves some out. The profile shows just over 50,000 clones, around 77% of them singletons. This specimen consisted of CD4+ or CD8+ T cells sorted from blood, obtained in a trial of the OX40 agonist ivuxolimab. The receptors stem from an adult with an advanced solid tumor such as melanoma, head and neck, liver or kidney cancer.

This clone was seen only a few times. The V gene is TRBV28, the J gene TRBJ1-5; a weak D match, TRBD1 (5 bases). The CDR3 is 12 residues long. Trimming pared 11 bases from V and 2 bases from J, leaving 10 bases between. Germline values: CDR1 MDHEN, CDR2 SYDVKM. CDR3 nucleotides: TGTGCCGAGGGAGGGGGCAATCAGCCCCAGCATTTT. Translation gives CAEGGGNQPQHF.

This clone was observed once. The chain links TRBV21-1 to TRBJ2-5. TRBV21-1 is shown as a pseudogene. The CDR3 has 16 residues. For the CDR3, the DNA is TGTGCCAGCAGCAAAGCCGTTGAGGGCTGGGGCGAGACCCAGTACTTC. Protein sequence: CASSKAVEGWGETQYF.

The chain has TRBV19 and TRBJ1-2, with 9 bases matching TRBD1. CDR1 and CDR2 from the germline V gene are LNHDA and SQIVND (reference sequence). CDR3 length: 15 residues. J lost 4 bases, V lost 6 bases, and 9 bases had no gene match. The CDR3 protein is CASSGTGPLSYGYTF. DNA for the CDR3: TGTGCCAGTAGCGGGACAGGGCCCCTTTCCTATGGCTACACCTTC.

V and J are TRBV28 and TRBJ2-1; D could derive from TRBD1 or TRBD2 (5 bases each). The ends were cut back, 1 base at V and 6 bases at J, with 19 bases in the middle. The CDR3 runs to 17 residues. Germline-derived CDR1 and CDR2 are MDHEN and SYDVKM. CDR3 sequence: CASSLYTSGPMINEQFF. The CDR3 DNA reads TGTGCCAGCAGTTTATATACGTCGGGACCCATGATCAATGAGCAGTTCTTC.

This clone was seen a single time. The chain joins TRBV6-1 to TRBJ2-7; 10 bases line up with TRBD1. The CDR3 runs to 15 residues. In germline, CDR1 is MNHNS, CDR2 SASEGT. With 7 bases clipped from V and 1 base from J, the junction kept 7 bases outside the gene matches. CDR3 nucleotide sequence: TGTGCCAGCATTACCGACAGGGGGCTGTCCTACGAGCAGTACTTC. This sequence encodes CASITDRGLSYEQYF.

V gene TRBV5-4 combines with J gene TRBJ1-2; D gene uncertain. The V gene's germline CDR1 is SGHNT and CDR2 YYREEE (reference sequence). The germline V and J ends were trimmed by 0 bases and 2 bases, with 8 bases remaining between them. The CDR3 has 14 residues. CDR3 coding DNA: TGTGCCAGCAGCTTGGAGGCCAGAAACTATGGCTACACCTTC. This codes for CASSLEARNYGYTF.

The CDR3 loop reads CATSRGGQGDYGYTF. As DNA, the CDR3 is TGTGCCACCAGCAGAGGGGGACAGGGCGACTATGGCTACACCTTC. The chain employs TRBV15 and TRBJ1-2, with TRBD1 matching over 9 bases. The V and J ends lost 1 base and 3 bases, in that order; junction bases with no gene match: 3. Germline values: CDR1 LNHNV, CDR2 YYDKDF (reference sequence). The CDR3 runs to 15 residues.

The chain recombines TRBV15 with TRBJ1-5; D call uncertain. This CDR3 has 15 residues. Germline-derived CDR1 and CDR2 are LNHNV and YYDKDF (reference sequence). V was shortened by 0 bases and J by 2 bases, with 8 bases between the two germline ends. The DNA of the CDR3 is TGTGCCACCAGCAGAGACCCTAGGGGCAATCAGCCCCAGCATTTT. This translates into CATSRDPRGNQPQHF.

The V and J genes are TRBV9 and TRBJ2-3; no reliable D call. This CDR3 has 13 amino acids. V lost 0 bases and J lost 3, with 5 bases in between. Looked up from germline, CDR1 is SGDLS and CDR2 is YYNGEE. The CDR3, as DNA: TGTGCCAGCAGCGTAGCCCCTACAGATACGCAGTATTTT. Amino acid sequence: CASSVAPTDTQYF.

CDR3 coding DNA: TGTGCCAGCAGTCTCTTACTAGCGGGATGGGCTGAGCAGTTCTTC. Its translation: CASSLLLAGWAEQFF. The chain has TRBV27 and TRBJ2-1; TRBD2 matches at 10 bases. CDR1 MNHEY and CDR2 SMNVEV come from the germline V gene (reference sequence). V was pared by 5 bases and J by 9 bases, with 10 bases of the junction left unmatched. The CDR3 runs 15 residues.

The chain carries TRBV19 and TRBJ2-5; D gene uncertain. The ends were cut back, 1 base at V and 5 bases at J, with 17 bases in the middle. CDR1 and CDR2 from the germline V gene are LNHDA and SQIVND (reference sequence). CDR3 length: 16 residues. DNA of the CDR3: TGTGCCAGTAGTATAGCCAGAGCTGGAGCGATGGAGACCCAGTACTTC. Translation: CASSIARAGAMETQYF.

The V call is TRBV7-3, the J call TRBJ2-2, with a weak D call TRBD2 (5 bases). Germline-derived CDR1 and CDR2 are SGHTA and FQGTGA. V was cut by 6 bases and J by 1 base, with 6 bases left in between. CDR3 length: 13 residues. CDR3 coding DNA: TGTGCCAGCAGACTAGGGAACACCGGGGAGCTGTTTTTT. It encodes CASRLGNTGELFF.